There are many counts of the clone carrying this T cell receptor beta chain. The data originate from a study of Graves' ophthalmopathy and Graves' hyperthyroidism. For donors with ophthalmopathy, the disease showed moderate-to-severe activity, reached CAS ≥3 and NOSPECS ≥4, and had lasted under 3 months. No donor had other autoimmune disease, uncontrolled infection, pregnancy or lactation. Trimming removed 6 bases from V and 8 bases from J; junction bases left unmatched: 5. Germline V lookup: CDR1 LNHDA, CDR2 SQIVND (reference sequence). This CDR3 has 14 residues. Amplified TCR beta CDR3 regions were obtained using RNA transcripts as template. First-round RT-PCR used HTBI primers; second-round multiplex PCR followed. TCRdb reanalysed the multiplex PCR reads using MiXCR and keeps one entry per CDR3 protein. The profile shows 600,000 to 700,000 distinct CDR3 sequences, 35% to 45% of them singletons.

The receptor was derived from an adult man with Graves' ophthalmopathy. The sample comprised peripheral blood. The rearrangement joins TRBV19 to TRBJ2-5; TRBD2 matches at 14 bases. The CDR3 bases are TGTGCCAGTAGCCGAGGACTAGCGGGAGGAACCCAGTACTTC. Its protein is CASSRGLAGGTQYF. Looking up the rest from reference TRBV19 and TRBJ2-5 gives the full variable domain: DGGITQSPKYLFRKEGQNVTLSCEQNLNHDAMYWYRQDPGQGLRLIYYSQIVNDFQKGDIAEGYSVSREKKESFPLTVTSAQKNPTAFYLCASSRGLAGGTQYFGPGTRLLVL.